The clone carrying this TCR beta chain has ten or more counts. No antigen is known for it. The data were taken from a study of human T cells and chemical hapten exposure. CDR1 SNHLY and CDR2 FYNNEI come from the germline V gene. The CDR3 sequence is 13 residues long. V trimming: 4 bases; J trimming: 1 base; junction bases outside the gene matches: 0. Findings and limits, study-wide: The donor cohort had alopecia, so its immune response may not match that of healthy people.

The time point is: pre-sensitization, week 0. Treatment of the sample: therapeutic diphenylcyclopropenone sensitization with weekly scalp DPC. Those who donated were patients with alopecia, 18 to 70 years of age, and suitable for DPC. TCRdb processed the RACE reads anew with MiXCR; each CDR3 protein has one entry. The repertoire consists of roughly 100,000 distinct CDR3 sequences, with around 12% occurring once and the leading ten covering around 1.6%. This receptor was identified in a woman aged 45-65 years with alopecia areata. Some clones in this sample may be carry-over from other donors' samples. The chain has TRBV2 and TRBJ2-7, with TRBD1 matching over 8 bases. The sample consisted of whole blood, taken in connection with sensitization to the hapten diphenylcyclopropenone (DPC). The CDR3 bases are TGTGCCAGCAGTGGGGACAGGTCCTACGAGCAGTACTTC. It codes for CASSGDRSYEQYF.